The 29 T cell receptor beta chains given below trace back to one sample, sequenced in a study of tumor T cells in aggressive B-cell lymphoma. Clones were sequenced by immunoSEQ multiplex PCR, and TCRdb holds only the in-frame ones, with some missing. The data show 6,000 to 8,500 clones, with roughly four fifths seen just once and approximately 3% held by the top ten. Sequencing was performed on tumor tissue. These receptors came from an adult with diffuse large B cell lymphoma.

This clone was seen more than once but under ten times. V is TRBV2 and J is TRBJ1-5; 10 nucleotides align to TRBD1. The V gene's germline CDR1 is SNHLY and CDR2 FYNNEI. V was clipped by 3 bases and J by 5 bases; unmatched bases: 1. CDR3 length: 14 residues. CDR3 sequence reads: CASSDGQGDQPQHF. The CDR3 coding sequence is TGTGCCAGCAGTGACGGACAGGGGGATCAGCCCCAGCATTTT.

This chain uses TRBV27 with TRBJ2-1; D uncertain. The CDR3 length is 13 residues. The V end lost 5 bases, the J end lost 6 bases, and 11 bases lay between the germline ends. Germline CDR1 and CDR2: MNHEY and SMNVEV (reference sequence). The CDR3 coding sequence is TGTGCCAGCAGTCACCCTCCCGGCAATGAGCAGTTCTTC. Protein product: CASSHPPGNEQFF.

The gene calls are TRBV5-1 and TRBJ2-2; weak D call: TRBD2 (5 bases). Trimming removed 3 bases from V and 5 bases from J, with 14 bases in between. Germline V gene lookup returns CDR1 SGHRS and CDR2 YFSETQ. The length of the CDR3 is 15 residues. As DNA, the CDR3 is TGCGCCAGCAGCTATGACACCGGAGGTACCGGGGAGCTGTTTTTT. Translation: CASSYDTGGTGELFF.

The chain couples TRBV28 to TRBJ1-1; D is ambiguous. The germline V gene encodes CDR1 MDHEN and CDR2 SYDVKM. This CDR3 is built from 12 residues. Between the trimmed V and J ends, which lost 6 bases and 3 bases, there was a span of 8 bases. The CDR3 bases are TGTGCCAGCAGACCCCGGGACACTGAAGCTTTCTTT. This encodes CASRPRDTEAFF.

V and J are TRBV4-2 and TRBJ2-1, with 12 bases matching TRBD1. The CDR3 runs 17 residues. Germline trimming cut 0 bases from V and 4 bases from J; bases unmatched to any gene: 4. From germline, CDR1 is LGHNA and CDR2 YNFKEQ. The CDR3 loop is CASSQDPGQGAYNEQFF. For the CDR3, the DNA is TGTGCCAGCAGCCAAGATCCGGGACAGGGGGCATACAATGAGCAGTTCTTC.

This rearrangement joins TRBV4-3 to TRBJ2-6; 7 nucleotides align to TRBD1. The CDR3 is 20 amino acids. Looked up from germline, CDR1 is LGHNA and CDR2 is YSLEER. J was trimmed by 0 bases and V by 0 bases; bases with no gene match: 11. The CDR3, as DNA: TGCGCCAGCAGCCAAGAGCGGGTACAGGGGCAGTTCTCTGGGGCCAACGTCCTGACTTTC. Translated, it gives CASSQERVQGQFSGANVLTF.

This clone was recorded only once. The chain combines TRBV11-2 with TRBJ2-7, with D hard to call. The CDR3 is 11 amino acids. Germline V gene sequence: CDR1 SGHAT, CDR2 FQNNGV. V was pared by 3 bases and J by 6 bases, with 6 bases between. The CDR3 protein is CASSFSSEQYF. CDR3 sequence (DNA): TGTGCCAGCAGCTTTTCTAGCGAGCAGTACTTC. Full variable domain (remainder filled in from reference TRBV11-2 and TRBJ2-7): EAGVAQSPRYKIIEKRQSVAFWCNPISGHATLYWYQQILGQGPKLLIQFQNNGVVDDSQLPKDRFSAERLKGVDSTLKIQPAKLEDSAVYLCASSFSSEQYFGPGTRLTVT.

V usage is TRBV9 and J usage is TRBJ1-4; TRBD1 agrees at 8 bases. The CDR3 has 17 amino acids. Germline CDR1 SGDLS, CDR2 YYNGEE. V shed 3 bases and J 0 bases; nucleotides not matched to a gene: 7. CDR3 DNA: TGTGCCAGCAGCGCCGGACAGGGCTTCGCAACTAATGAAAAACTGTTTTTT. This sequence encodes CASSAGQGFATNEKLFF.

This sequence joins TRBV27 and TRBJ2-2; D is uncertain. V was cut by 5 bases and J by 6 bases, with 13 bases left in between. The CDR3 length is 14 residues. In germline, CDR1 is MNHEY, CDR2 SMNVEV (reference sequence). CDR3: CASSIVAAPGELFF. The DNA of the CDR3 is TGTGCCAGCAGTATCGTCGCGGCCCCCGGGGAGCTGTTTTTT.

This chain links TRBV28 with TRBJ1-5; D gene ambiguous. The CDR3 runs to 14 residues. Trimming took 3 bases from V and 0 from J, leaving 6 bases between them. Germline V gene lookup returns CDR1 MDHEN and CDR2 SYDVKM. CDR3 amino acids: CASSFISSNQPQHF. In DNA, the CDR3 is TGTGCCAGCAGTTTTATCAGTAGCAATCAGCCCCAGCATTTT. Full variable domain (missing parts from reference TRBV28 and TRBJ1-5): DVKVTQSSRYLVKRTGEKVFLECVQDMDHENMFWYRQDPGLGLRLIYFSYDVKMKEKGDIPEGYSVSREKKERFSLILESASTNQTSMYLCASSFISSNQPQHFGDGTRLSIL.

This chain joins TRBV28 and TRBJ2-7; TRBD2 might be the D (5 bases). Trimming left V 2 bases short and J 3 bases short, with 14 bases between. CDR1 is MDHEN and CDR2 is SYDVKM in the germline V gene. The CDR3 is 15 residues long. The CDR3 spells CASSLGLGLIYEQYF. Here the CDR3 DNA reads TGTGCCAGCAGTTTAGGGTTAGGACTCATCTACGAGCAGTACTTC.

V and J are TRBV29-1 and TRBJ2-7; 7 bases are shared with TRBD1. Trimming removed 7 bases from V and 1 base from J; junction bases left unmatched: 4. Germline CDR1 SQVTM, CDR2 ANQGSEA. The CDR3 loop spans 12 amino acids. Written as DNA, the CDR3 is TGCAGCGCCAGCAGGGGGTCCTACGAGCAGTACTTC. Amino acids: CSASRGSYEQYF.

In DNA, the CDR3 is TGTGCCAGCAGCCGAGGGACAGGGGACAATGAAAAACTGTTTTTT. It translates to CASSRGTGDNEKLFF. The chain employs TRBV4-2 and TRBJ1-4; 10 bases are a match to TRBD1. The CDR3 extends over 15 amino acids. Germline V gene sequence: CDR1 LGHNA, CDR2 YNFKEQ. The trim removed 4 bases at V and 5 bases at J, leaving 4 bases unmatched.

This rearrangement joins TRBV28 to TRBJ1-2; TRBD1 matches at 12 bases. The germline CDR1 and CDR2 sequences are MDHEN and SYDVKM. V lost 5 bases to trimming and J lost 3 bases; unmatched junction nucleotides: 10. The CDR3 consists of 17 residues. The CDR3 reads CASSPWGQGAFDYGYTF. The CDR3 nucleotides read TGTGCCAGCAGTCCCTGGGGACAGGGGGCTTTCGACTATGGCTACACCTTC.

This clone appeared once. The rearrangement links TRBV9 to TRBJ2-7, with 9 bases identical to TRBD2. The V gene end was trimmed by 5 bases and the J gene end by 5 bases; junction bases not matched to a gene: 8. CDR3 length: 14 residues. CDR1 and CDR2 from the germline V gene are SGDLS and YYNGEE. The CDR3: CASSYSGSSDEQYF. The CDR3 DNA sequence: TGTGCCAGCAGTTATAGCGGGAGTTCGGACGAGCAGTACTTC.

The chain carries TRBV18 and TRBJ2-5, with a possible D match to TRBD1 (6 bases). The CDR3 is 15 residues long. V shed 2 bases and J shed 0 bases, with 10 bases lying between them. Germline CDR1 KGHSH, CDR2 LQKENI. The CDR3 protein is CASSPSAGDQETQYF. In DNA form, the CDR3 reads TGTGCCAGCTCACCATCGGCAGGGGACCAAGAGACCCAGTACTTC.

This clone appeared a few times. V usage is TRBV5-6 and J usage is TRBJ2-1; D gene unclear. The CDR3 runs to 15 residues. Per the germline V gene, CDR1 is SGHDT and CDR2 is YYEEEE. The V end was cut by 1 base, the J end by 6 bases, with 14 bases between. The DNA for the CDR3 is TGTGCCAGCAGCTTGTCACCAGGCCGCATCAATGAGCAGTTCTTC. Protein product: CASSLSPGRINEQFF.

J is TRBJ2-5 and V is TRBV28, with TRBD2 identical over 10 bases. This CDR3 is built from 15 residues. Germline assignment: CDR1 MDHEN and CDR2 SYDVKM. Germline trimming cut 5 bases from V and 5 bases from J; bases unmatched to any gene: 8. For the CDR3, the DNA is TGTGCCAGCAGTGAGGGCGAGACTAGCGGGGAGACCCAGTACTTC. It translates to CASSEGETSGETQYF.

The CDR3 loop is CATRQVPAGSSYNEQFF. CDR3 DNA: TGTGCCACCAGACAGGTCCCGGCGGGGAGCTCCTACAATGAGCAGTTCTTC. The V call is TRBV15, the J call TRBJ2-1, with D possibly TRBD2 on 6 matching bases. V lost 6 bases to trimming and J lost 0 bases, with 18 bases between them. The CDR3 is 17 residues long. Germline CDR1 LNHNV, CDR2 YYDKDF (reference sequence).

V usage is TRBV18 and J usage is TRBJ1-1, with a tentative D call TRBD1 (6 bases). Trimming pared 2 bases from V and 4 bases from J, leaving 11 bases between. In germline, CDR1 is KGHSH, CDR2 LQKENI. This CDR3 is 14 amino acids long. In nucleotides, the CDR3 is TGTGCCAGCTCACCAACCGGGGGGCTCACTGAAGCTTTCTTT. As protein: CASSPTGGLTEAFF.

This clone was counted a few times. The gene calls are TRBV15 and TRBJ2-5; 12 bases match TRBD1. The CDR3 contains 14 residues. The junction had 1 base not matched to a gene; V was cut back by 3 bases and J by 5 bases. The germline V gene has CDR1 LNHNV and CDR2 YYDKDF (reference sequence). The CDR3: CATSRGQGAETQYF. CDR3 bases: TGTGCCACCAGCAGGGGACAGGGGGCCGAGACCCAGTACTTC. Combining the CDR3 with reference TRBV15 and TRBJ2-5 gives the whole variable domain DAMVIQNPRYQVTQFGKPVTLSCSQTLNHNVMYWYQQKSSQAPKLLFHYYDKDFNNEADTPDNFQSRRPNTSFCFLDIRSPGLGDTAMYLCATSRGQGAETQYFGPGTRLLVL.

In regard to this clone: One junction end disagrees with the germline gene, perhaps due to a read error. As DNA, the CDR3 is TGTGCCAGCAGCGGACTACAGGGTAGAGTGAACACCGGGAAGCTGTTTTTT. Translated: CASSGLQGRVNTGKLFF. The chain employs TRBV9 and TRBJ2-2, with D perhaps matching TRBD1 (6 bases). The CDR3 extends over 17 amino acids. Germline loops: CDR1 SGDLS, CDR2 YYNGEE. The entire variable domain, with the rest obtained from reference TRBV9 and TRBJ2-2, is as follows: DSGVTQTPKHLITATGQRVTLRCSPRSGDLSVYWYQQSLDQGLQFLIQYYNGEERAKGNILERFSAQQFPDLHSELNLSSLELGDSALYFCASSGLQGRVNTGKLFFGEGSRLTVL.

This sequence joins TRBV5-1 and TRBJ2-7; 14 nucleotides match TRBD2. V gave up 4 bases and J gave up 9 bases; unmatched junction bases: 12. In germline, CDR1 is SGHRS, CDR2 YFSETQ. The length of the CDR3 is 16 residues. CDR3 sequence: CASSPYEGLAGEGQYF. CDR3 nucleotides: TGCGCCAGCAGCCCTTACGAGGGACTAGCGGGAGAAGGGCAGTACTTC.

The chain couples TRBV7-6 to TRBJ2-5; no reliable D call. The CDR3 runs 15 residues. Germline V CDR1 and CDR2: SGHVS, FNYEAQ. Trimming shortened V by 6 bases and J by 1 base, and 15 bases separated the two germline ends. CDR3 residues: CASRRQVLPQETQYF. The CDR3 DNA reads as TGTGCCAGCAGACGGCAAGTACTACCCCAAGAGACCCAGTACTTC.

This rearrangement joins TRBV28 to TRBJ2-7; TRBD1 matches 7 bases. V shed 7 bases, J shed 2 bases, and the junction held 8 bases outside the gene matches. The CDR3 has 14 residues. The V gene's germline CDR1 is MDHEN and CDR2 SYDVKM. The CDR3 DNA sequence: TGTGCCAGCACCTTTACTGGGACAGCCTACGAGCAGTACTTC. Protein: CASTFTGTAYEQYF.

The V call is TRBV19, the J call TRBJ2-7; 9 bases align to TRBD2. Germline trimming cut 9 bases from V and 4 bases from J; bases unmatched to any gene: 10. The V gene's germline CDR1 is LNHDA and CDR2 SQIVND (reference sequence). The CDR3 spans 14 residues. DNA of the CDR3: TGTGCCAGCAAGATAGCGGGAGAAGCGTACGAGCAGTACTTC. Protein product: CASKIAGEAYEQYF.

The rearrangement uses TRBV9 and TRBJ1-1, with D unclear. The CDR3 is 14 amino acids. Germline loops: CDR1 SGDLS, CDR2 YYNGEE. Trimming removed 4 bases from V and 4 bases from J, with 14 bases in between. The CDR3 loop is CASSSYDSPTEAFF. CDR3 nucleotide sequence: TGTGCCAGCAGCTCTTACGACTCCCCCACTGAAGCTTTCTTT.

This chain uses TRBV4-3 with TRBJ1-5, with 10 bases fitting TRBD1. The CDR3 is 16 residues long. Germline V lookup: CDR1 LGHNA, CDR2 YSLEER. The junction had 1 base not matched to a gene; V was cut back by 0 bases and J by 2 bases. The CDR3 loop reads CASSQETGGGNQPQHF. For the CDR3, the DNA is TGCGCCAGCAGCCAAGAGACAGGGGGCGGCAATCAGCCCCAGCATTTT.

The CDR3 is CASSPRDIVEKLFF. In DNA, the CDR3 is TGTGCCAGCAGCCCAAGGGACATTGTTGAAAAACTGTTTTTT. The chain joins TRBV9 to TRBJ1-4; tentatively, D is TRBD1 (6 bases). The germline V gene has CDR1 SGDLS and CDR2 YYNGEE. V lost 4 bases, J lost 7 bases, and 14 bases lay in between. CDR3 length: 14 amino acids.